This TCR beta chain was found in a study of neurological immune-mediated disorders (dated 2019 in TCRdb). With respect to the entire study: Peripheral blood TCR-beta repertoires from patients with HTLV-I-associated myelopathy (HAM/TSP), patients with multiple sclerosis, and healthy controls were compared in the study using UMI-based sequencing. The approximately 96 TCR-beta libraries covered PBMC samples along with longitudinal samples, technical triplicates, and paired sorted CD4+ and CD8+ T-cell subsets. The cohort comprised about 68 subjects: 15 or so HAM/TSP patients, some 34 multiple sclerosis patients and 20 or so healthy controls. Points the paper makes about the study in general: No identical CDR3 amino acid sequences were found to be shared among expanded clones across subjects, suggesting that TCR-beta repertoires were private in all groups. TCR clonal expansion was highest in HAM/TSP patients and lowest in MS patients, with MS patients falling below even healthy controls.

V is pared back by 4 bases and J by 1 base, with 13 bases lying between the germline termini. CDR1 and CDR2, per the germline V gene (reference sequence), are LGHDT and YNNKEL. Including the terminal cysteine and phenylalanine, the CDR3 comprises 15 residues. Of the read, only the CDR3 DNA is kept; its 45 bases are in frame from base 1. Blood bank volunteers in Maryland, USA served as the healthy controls. For the unsorted PBMC libraries, 2 million PBMCs were stored in RNAlater at -80 degrees C until RNA extraction and were used to generate the libraries. Peripheral blood underwent Ficoll-Hypaque density gradient centrifugation to isolate PBMCs, which were then cryopreserved in liquid nitrogen. As to this clonotype: Its target antigen remains unknown. Per-nucleotide qualities are absent, and no much larger clonotype sits a single base away.

cDNA was synthesized by template-switch 5'RACE using a primer with a 10-nucleotide random unique molecular identifier that tagged each TCR transcript. Every sequencing run covered 15-18 subjects and yielded more than 160 million TCR-beta sequences. Total RNA was extracted with the RNeasy kit. TCR-beta VDJ regions were amplified with primers for the TCR constant region and the 5'RACE anchor, using the KAPA Real-time Library Amplification kit. A first PCR added sample indexes and Illumina adaptors, after which a second PCR increased the library yield. The roughly 650 bp TCR product was size-selected on a 2% E-gel SizeSelection system after Ampure bead purification. Before pooling, library quality was assessed on a Bioanalyzer, concentration was determined with Qubit, and library quantification was performed with the Kapa Library Quantification kit. Paired-end 2 x 150 bp sequencing of the libraries was performed on an Illumina HiSeq 2500. To increase sequence diversity, roughly 24-31% phiX was spiked into each library pool. Per the original workflow: Quality-filtered reads were processed with the UMI-based MiGEC pipeline, and over 90% of raw TCR sequences were removed by the MiGEC pipeline during error correction. IMGT germline references were used for aligning VDJ genes, and each clonotype was defined as a unique CDR3 amino acid sequence together with its V-J genes. Clonal expansion, Shannon diversity, and CDR3 relatedness (CalcPairwiseDistances, ClusterSamples) were evaluated with VDJtools, and phylogenetic trees were built with CLCbio workbench. Expanded clones were defined as having at least 8 unique UMIs, based on coefficient-of-variation modelling across technical triplicates. The raw public reads went through TCRdb reprocessing: fastp at Q25, MiXCR clone calling, in-frame beta chains kept. Identical CDR3 proteins give one entry, which carries the most common genes and DNA. Here the V and J calls rest on TCRdb's processing, not on the authors' analysis. This sample comprises tens of thousands of distinct CDR3 sequences, approximately 17% of them detected only once. The ten biggest clones cover 15% of the sample.

The clonotype was recovered from a woman between 35 and 50 years old in good health. This chain is built from TRBV3-1 and TRBJ1-1; a tentative D match to TRBD1 spans 5 bases. The sequenced material came from PBMCs. The CDR3 region has the sequence CASSLEGLKNTEAFF. The DNA sequence is given as TGTGCCAGCAGCCTCGAGGGGCTCAAGAACACTGAAGCTTTCTTT.